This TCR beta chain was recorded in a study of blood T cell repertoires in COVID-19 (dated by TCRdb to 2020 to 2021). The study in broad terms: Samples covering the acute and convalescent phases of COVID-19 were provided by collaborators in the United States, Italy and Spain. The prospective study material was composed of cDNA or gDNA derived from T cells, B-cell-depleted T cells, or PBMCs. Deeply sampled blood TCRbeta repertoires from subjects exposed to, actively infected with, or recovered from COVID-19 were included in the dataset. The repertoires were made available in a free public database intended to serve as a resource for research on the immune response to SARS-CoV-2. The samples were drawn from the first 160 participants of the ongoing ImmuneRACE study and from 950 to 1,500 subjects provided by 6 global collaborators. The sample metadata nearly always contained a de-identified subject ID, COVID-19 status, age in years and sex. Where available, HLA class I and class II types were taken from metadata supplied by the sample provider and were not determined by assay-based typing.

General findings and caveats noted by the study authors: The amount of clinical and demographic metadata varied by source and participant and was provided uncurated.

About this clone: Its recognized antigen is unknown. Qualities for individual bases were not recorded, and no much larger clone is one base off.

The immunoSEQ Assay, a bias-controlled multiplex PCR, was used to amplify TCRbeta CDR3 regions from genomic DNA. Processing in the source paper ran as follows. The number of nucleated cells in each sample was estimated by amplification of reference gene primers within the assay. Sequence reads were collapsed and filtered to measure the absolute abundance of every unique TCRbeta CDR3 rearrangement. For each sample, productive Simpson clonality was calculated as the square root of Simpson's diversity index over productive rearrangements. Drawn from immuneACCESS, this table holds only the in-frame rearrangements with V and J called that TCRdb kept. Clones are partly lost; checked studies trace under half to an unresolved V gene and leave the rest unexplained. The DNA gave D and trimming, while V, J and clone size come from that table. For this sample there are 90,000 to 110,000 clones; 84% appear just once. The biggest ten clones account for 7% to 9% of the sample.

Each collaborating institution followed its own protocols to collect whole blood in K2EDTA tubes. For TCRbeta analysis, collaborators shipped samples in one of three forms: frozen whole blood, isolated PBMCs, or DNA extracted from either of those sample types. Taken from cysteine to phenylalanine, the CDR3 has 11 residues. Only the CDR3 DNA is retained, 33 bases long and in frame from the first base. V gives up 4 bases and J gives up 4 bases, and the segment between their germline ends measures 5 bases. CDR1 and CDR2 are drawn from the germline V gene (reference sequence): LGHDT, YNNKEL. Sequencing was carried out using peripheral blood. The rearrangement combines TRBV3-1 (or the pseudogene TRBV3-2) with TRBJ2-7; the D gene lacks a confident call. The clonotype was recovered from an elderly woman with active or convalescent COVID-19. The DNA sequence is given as TGTGCCAGCAGCCGTCAATACGAGCAGTACTTC. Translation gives CASSRQYEQYF.